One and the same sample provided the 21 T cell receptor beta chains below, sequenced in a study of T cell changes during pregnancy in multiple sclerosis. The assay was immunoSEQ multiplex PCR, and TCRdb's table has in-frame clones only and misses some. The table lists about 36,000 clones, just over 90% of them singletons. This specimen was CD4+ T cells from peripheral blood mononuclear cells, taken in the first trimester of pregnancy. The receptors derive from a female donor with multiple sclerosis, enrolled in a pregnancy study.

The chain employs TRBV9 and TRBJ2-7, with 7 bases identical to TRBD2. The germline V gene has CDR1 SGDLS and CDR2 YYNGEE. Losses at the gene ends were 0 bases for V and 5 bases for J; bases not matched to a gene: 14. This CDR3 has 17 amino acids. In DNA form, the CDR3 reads TGTGCCAGCAGCGTAGACCCTACCGGGGGGAATCTGAACGAGCAGTACTTC. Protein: CASSVDPTGGNLNEQYF.

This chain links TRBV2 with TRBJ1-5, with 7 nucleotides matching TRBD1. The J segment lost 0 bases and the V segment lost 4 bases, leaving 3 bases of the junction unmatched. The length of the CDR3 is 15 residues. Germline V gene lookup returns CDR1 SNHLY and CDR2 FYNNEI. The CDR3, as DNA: TGTGCCAGCAGTGTAGAGGGGGCTAGCAATCAGCCCCAGCATTTT. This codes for CASSVEGASNQPQHF.

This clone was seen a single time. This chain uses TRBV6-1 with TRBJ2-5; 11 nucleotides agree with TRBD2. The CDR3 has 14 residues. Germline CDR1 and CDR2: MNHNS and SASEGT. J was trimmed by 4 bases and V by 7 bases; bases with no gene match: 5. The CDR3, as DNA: TGTGCCAGCAATCTAGCGGGGGGACGAGAGACCCAGTACTTC. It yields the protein CASNLAGGRETQYF.

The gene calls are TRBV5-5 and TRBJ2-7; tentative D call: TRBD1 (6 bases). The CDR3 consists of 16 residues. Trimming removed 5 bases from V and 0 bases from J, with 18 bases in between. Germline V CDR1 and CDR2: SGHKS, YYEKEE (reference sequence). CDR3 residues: CASRDRGHTNSYEQYF. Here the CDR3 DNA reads TGTGCCAGCAGGGACCGGGGACATACGAACTCCTACGAGCAGTACTTC.

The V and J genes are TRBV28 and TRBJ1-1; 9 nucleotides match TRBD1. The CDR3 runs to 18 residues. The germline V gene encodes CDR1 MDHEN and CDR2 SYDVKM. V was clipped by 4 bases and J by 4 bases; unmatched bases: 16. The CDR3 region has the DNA TGTGCCAGCAGTTACCCGGGACAGGGTATTCGGGTGAGCACTGAAGCTTTCTTT. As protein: CASSYPGQGIRVSTEAFF.

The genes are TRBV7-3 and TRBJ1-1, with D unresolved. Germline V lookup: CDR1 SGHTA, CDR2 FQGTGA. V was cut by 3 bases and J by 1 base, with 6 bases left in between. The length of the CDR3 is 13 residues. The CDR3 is CASSFRGNTEAFF. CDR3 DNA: TGTGCCAGCAGCTTTCGCGGGAACACTGAAGCTTTCTTT.

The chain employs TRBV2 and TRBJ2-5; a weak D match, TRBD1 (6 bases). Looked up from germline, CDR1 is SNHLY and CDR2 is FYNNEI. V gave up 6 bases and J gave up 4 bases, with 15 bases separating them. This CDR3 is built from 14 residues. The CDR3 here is CASRAQRGGETQYF. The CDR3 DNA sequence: TGTGCCAGCAGGGCACAGCGAGGGGGAGAGACCCAGTACTTC.

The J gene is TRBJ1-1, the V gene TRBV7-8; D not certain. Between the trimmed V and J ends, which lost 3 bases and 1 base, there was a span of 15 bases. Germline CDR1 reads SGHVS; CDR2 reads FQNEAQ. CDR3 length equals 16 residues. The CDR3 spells CASSFTAGGQNTEAFF. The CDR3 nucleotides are TGTGCCAGCAGCTTCACCGCTGGAGGGCAGAACACTGAAGCTTTCTTT.

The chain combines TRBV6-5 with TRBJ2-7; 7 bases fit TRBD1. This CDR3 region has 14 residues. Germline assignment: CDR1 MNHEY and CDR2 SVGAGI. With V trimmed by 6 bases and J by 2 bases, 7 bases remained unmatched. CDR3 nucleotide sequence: TGTGCCAGCAGACGTCGGACAGGAGCCTACGAGCAGTACTTC. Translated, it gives CASRRRTGAYEQYF.

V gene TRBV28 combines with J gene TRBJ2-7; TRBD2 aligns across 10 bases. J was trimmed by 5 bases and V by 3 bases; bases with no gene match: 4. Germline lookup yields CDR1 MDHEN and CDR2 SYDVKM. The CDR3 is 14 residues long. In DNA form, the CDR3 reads TGTGCCAGCAGTTTCAGCGGGAGGGCCCACGAGCAGTACTTC. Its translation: CASSFSGRAHEQYF. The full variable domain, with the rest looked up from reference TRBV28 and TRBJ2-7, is DVKVTQSSRYLVKRTGEKVFLECVQDMDHENMFWYRQDPGLGLRLIYFSYDVKMKEKGDIPEGYSVSREKKERFSLILESASTNQTSMYLCASSFSGRAHEQYFGPGTRLTVT.

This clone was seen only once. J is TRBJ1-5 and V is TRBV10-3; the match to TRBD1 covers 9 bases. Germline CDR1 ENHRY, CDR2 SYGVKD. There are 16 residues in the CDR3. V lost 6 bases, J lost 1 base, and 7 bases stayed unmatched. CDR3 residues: CAISESGQGSNQPQHF. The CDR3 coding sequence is TGTGCCATCAGCGAATCGGGACAGGGCAGCAATCAGCCCCAGCATTTT.

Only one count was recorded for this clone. CDR3 loop: CASSLRDEQYF. CDR3 bases: TGTGCCAGCAGCTTGAGAGACGAGCAGTACTTC. The chain employs TRBV5-5 and TRBJ2-7; D is undetermined. Germline-derived CDR1 and CDR2 are SGHKS and YYEKEE (reference sequence). This CDR3 contains 11 residues. Trimming took 1 base from V and 5 from J, leaving 4 bases between them.

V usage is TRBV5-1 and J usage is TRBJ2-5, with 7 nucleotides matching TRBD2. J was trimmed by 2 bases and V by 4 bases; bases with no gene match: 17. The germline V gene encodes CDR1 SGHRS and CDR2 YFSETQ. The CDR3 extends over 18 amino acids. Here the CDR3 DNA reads TGCGCCAGCAGCACCCCGACTAGCCCAACGGAATATCAAGAGACCCAGTACTTC. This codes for CASSTPTSPTEYQETQYF.

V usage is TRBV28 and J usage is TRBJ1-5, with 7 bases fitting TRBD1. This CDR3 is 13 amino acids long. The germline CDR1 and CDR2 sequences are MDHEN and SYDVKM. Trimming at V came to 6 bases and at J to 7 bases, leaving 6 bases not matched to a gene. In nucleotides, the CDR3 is TGTGCCAGCAGCGACAGGGTTTTCCAGCCCCAGCATTTT. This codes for CASSDRVFQPQHF.

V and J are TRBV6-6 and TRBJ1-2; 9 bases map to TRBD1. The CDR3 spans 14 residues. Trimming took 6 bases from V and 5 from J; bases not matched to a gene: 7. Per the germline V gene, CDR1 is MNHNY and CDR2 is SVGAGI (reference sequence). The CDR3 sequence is CASRQGQGGYGYTF. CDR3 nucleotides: TGTGCCAGCAGGCAGGGACAGGGAGGGTATGGCTACACCTTC.

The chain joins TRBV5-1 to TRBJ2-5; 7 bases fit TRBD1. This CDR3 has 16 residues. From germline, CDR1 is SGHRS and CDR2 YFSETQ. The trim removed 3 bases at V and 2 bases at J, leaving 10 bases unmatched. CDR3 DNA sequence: TGCGCCAGCAGCTGGAACCACAGGGGCGGGCAAGAGACCCAGTACTTC. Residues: CASSWNHRGGQETQYF.

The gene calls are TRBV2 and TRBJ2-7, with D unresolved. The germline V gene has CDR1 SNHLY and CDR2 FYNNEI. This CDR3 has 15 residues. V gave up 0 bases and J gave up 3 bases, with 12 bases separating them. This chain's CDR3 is CASSEARLLSYEQYF. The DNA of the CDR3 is TGTGCCAGCAGTGAAGCACGTCTTCTTAGCTACGAGCAGTACTTC.

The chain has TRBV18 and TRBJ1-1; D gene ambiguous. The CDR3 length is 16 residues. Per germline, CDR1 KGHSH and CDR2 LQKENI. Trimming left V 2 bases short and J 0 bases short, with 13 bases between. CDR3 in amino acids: CASSPNSRTVNTEAFF. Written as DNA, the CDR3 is TGTGCCAGCTCACCAAACAGCCGAACGGTGAACACTGAAGCTTTCTTT.

The CDR3 spells CASRDRGRRNEQFF. DNA of the CDR3: TGTGCCAGCCGAGACAGGGGGCGGCGAAATGAGCAGTTCTTC. J is TRBJ2-1 and V is TRBV19, with 10 bases matching TRBD1. V trimming: 9 bases; J trimming: 7 bases; junction bases outside the gene matches: 9. CDR3 length: 14 residues. Per the germline V gene, CDR1 is LNHDA and CDR2 is SQIVND (reference sequence).

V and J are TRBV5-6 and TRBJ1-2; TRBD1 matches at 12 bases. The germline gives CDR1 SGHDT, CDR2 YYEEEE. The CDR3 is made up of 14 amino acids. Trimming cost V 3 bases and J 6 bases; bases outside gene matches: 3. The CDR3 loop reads CASSWGTGGNGYTF. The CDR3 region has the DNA TGTGCCAGCAGCTGGGGGACAGGGGGCAATGGCTACACCTTC.

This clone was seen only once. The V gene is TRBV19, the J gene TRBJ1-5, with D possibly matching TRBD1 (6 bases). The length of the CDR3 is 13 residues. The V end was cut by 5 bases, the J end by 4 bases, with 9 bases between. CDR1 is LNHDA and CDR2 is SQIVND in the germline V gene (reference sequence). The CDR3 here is CASSPQGNQPQHF. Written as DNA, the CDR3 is TGTGCCAGTAGTCCGCAGGGGAATCAGCCCCAGCATTTT.